This T cell receptor beta chain was sequenced during a study of shared clonotypes between healthy human individuals. Study conclusions and caveats: Relative to their counterparts shared across all four donors, non-shared clonotypes exhibited diminished generation probabilities.

In the authors' workflow: ImmunoSEQ output held junction-only sequences without quality scores, so filtering differed. Here immunoSEQ multiplex PCR was the method, and the copy in TCRdb shows in-frame clones only, minus some. V, J and clone size are those of that table, while D and trimming were read from the DNA. Of roughly 2.2 million clones detected, around 93% appear once; the ten largest clones hold around 0.4%. The CDR3 spans 17 residues. The germline gives CDR1 SGHTS, CDR2 YDEGEE. As to this clone: Its antigen is still unknown. The junction and the germline gene differ at one end; a read error may be behind it.

This TCR was recovered from a man younger than 35 in good health. Some clones in this sample may be carry-over from other donors' samples. This chain uses TRBV5-8 with TRBJ1-4; 7 bases align to TRBD1. Sequencing input: naive CD4+ T cells from PBMCs. Subset reported: CD45RA+ positively selected. The DNA for the CDR3 is TGTGCCGGCAGTTTAAGGAGGGGGCGATCAACTAATGAAAAACTGTTTTTT. Its protein product is CAGSLRRGRSTNEKLFF.